This TCR beta chain comes out of a study of human CD8 memory T cell subsets. UMI-labeled 5' RACE was used, and it produced the TCR beta libraries. TCRdb reanalyzed the 5' RACE reads, giving one entry per CDR3 protein sequence and no DNA. The sample has about 17,000 distinct CDR3 sequences, and its top ten clones hold approximately 5%. Note on this clonotype: The antigen is not known.

Total CD8+ T cells came from negative magnetic enrichment. RNA was isolated from duplicate vials, each containing under 170,000 sorted CD8+ T cells, for every subset. Findings and caveats of the study: Of all T cell receptor chains, just the beta chains were sequenced in this study. Stem-like memory and precursor exhausted T cells had similarly high diversity, unlike effector memory cells.

Germline CDR1 and CDR2: SGHNT and YENEEA. The CDR3 runs 15 residues. The chain is built from TRBV11-3 and TRBJ2-1; TCRdb reports TRBD2, a call that lacks DNA to check it against. The sequence came from a human donor in good health. The sequenced material came from CD8+ T cells from PBMCs. The CDR3 is CASSLRTSGHNEQFF.